This entry lists 10 T cell receptor beta chains sequenced from one sample in a study of metastatic and nonmetastatic thyroid tumors. All patients were untreated before thyroid surgery. TCRdb re-clonotyped the PCR reads via MiXCR. The profile covers almost 85,000 clones, with 9.5% to 15% appearing a single time and around 10% taken by the ten largest. Source material: tumor tissue. The receptors shown here come from a female donor with papillary thyroid cancer or a benign thyroid nodule (not recorded which). Some clones in this sample may be carry-over from other donors' samples.

This clone has at least ten counts. The genes are TRBV5-4 and TRBJ2-2; a possible D gene is TRBD2 (6 bases). In germline, CDR1 is SGHNT, CDR2 YYREEE (reference sequence). Trimming shortened V by 4 bases and J by 5 bases, and 15 bases separated the two germline ends. The CDR3 is 15 amino acids. The CDR3 spells CASSPGVGWTGELFF. Written as DNA, the CDR3 is TGTGCCAGCAGCCCGGGGGTCGGTTGGACCGGGGAGCTGTTTTTT.

This clone has only a few counts. The chain uses TRBV28 and TRBJ2-7; TRBD1 aligns across 9 bases. Germline V gene sequence: CDR1 MDHEN, CDR2 SYDVKM. Germline trimming cut 4 bases from V and 1 base from J; bases unmatched to any gene: 8. This CDR3 is built from 16 residues. The CDR3 DNA is TGTGCCAGCAGTTCTTTATGGACAGGGGCATCCTACGAGCAGTACTTC. Translating it yields CASSSLWTGASYEQYF.

This clone was observed at least ten times. The chain combines TRBV7-9 with TRBJ1-2; 9 bases fit TRBD1. This CDR3 is 15 amino acids long. The ends lost 6 bases at V and 4 bases at J; junction bases unmatched: 9. In germline, CDR1 is SEHNR, CDR2 FQNEAQ (reference sequence). This CDR3 is CASRPWTGDVYGYTF. CDR3 bases: TGTGCCAGCAGACCATGGACAGGGGATGTCTATGGCTACACCTTC.

Ten or more counts support this clone. The chain carries TRBV7-8 and TRBJ2-7, with D possibly called TRBD1 or TRBD2 (5 bases each). The CDR3 runs to 15 residues. CDR1 is SGHVS, CDR2 FQNEAQ, per germline. V lost 1 base and J lost 2, with 12 bases in between. Here the CDR3 DNA reads TGTGCCAGCAGCTTAGACCGGGACGGTACCTACGAGCAGTACTTC. Translated: CASSLDRDGTYEQYF.

This clone was detected many times. This CDR3 reads CASRGTAHPSYEQYF. The CDR3 DNA sequence: TGTGCCAGCAGGGGGACAGCCCACCCCTCCTACGAGCAGTACTTC. The chain links TRBV6-1 to TRBJ2-7, with 7 positions matching TRBD1. The CDR3 is 15 residues long. V was pared by 6 bases and J by 0 bases, with 8 bases of the junction left unmatched. Germline V gene sequence: CDR1 MNHNS, CDR2 SASEGT.

This clone was recorded many times. The gene calls are TRBV10-3 and TRBJ2-2; D gene uncertain. Trimming stripped 3 bases from V and 5 bases from J, with 16 bases between. The CDR3 is 16 amino acids. Germline V gene sequence: CDR1 ENHRY, CDR2 SYGVKD. CDR3 bases: TGTGCCATCAGTGACCGTTGGGAAAAGGGAACCGGGGAGCTGTTTTTT. Translated: CAISDRWEKGTGELFF.

This clone occurred many times. The CDR3 nucleotides are TGCGCCAGCAGCCAGGAGTTCGCCTACAATGAGCAGTTCTTC. Translated: CASSQEFAYNEQFF. This rearrangement joins TRBV4-1 to TRBJ2-1; D is ambiguous. The germline V gene encodes CDR1 MGHRA and CDR2 YSYEKL. V lost 3 bases and J lost 2, with 8 bases in between. This CDR3 contains 14 residues.

This clone was found many times. The genes are TRBV12-3 or TRBV12-4 and TRBJ2-3; 16 bases are shared with TRBD2. This CDR3 spans 18 amino acids. The V segment lost 5 bases and the J segment 9 bases; nucleotides outside the gene matches: 14. This CDR3 is CASSPPAGTSGGGQTQYF. DNA for the CDR3: TGTGCCAGCAGTCCACCCGCGGGGACTAGCGGGGGGGGGCAGACGCAGTATTTT.

This clone was picked up many times. This chain uses TRBV11-2 with TRBJ2-3; 8 bases match TRBD1. CDR3 length: 15 amino acids. J gave up 0 bases and V 4 bases, and 3 bases lay outside the gene matches. Germline loops: CDR1 SGHAT, CDR2 FQNNGV. The CDR3 DNA is TGTGCCAGCAGCTCCCAGGGGGCGAGCACAGATACGCAGTATTTT. It yields the protein CASSSQGASTDTQYF.

This clone was detected ten times or more. This specimen includes other DNA sequences encoding the same CDR3. The V gene is TRBV27, the J gene TRBJ1-1, with unresolved D. Trimming shortened V by 2 bases and J by 1 base, and 8 bases separated the two germline ends. The CDR3 consists of 14 residues. Germline V CDR1 and CDR2: MNHEY, SMNVEV (reference sequence). CDR3 DNA sequence: TGTGCCAGCAGTTTAGGTGGAGCGAACACTGAAGCTTTCTTT. Translating gives CASSLGGANTEAFF.